This TCR beta chain came from a study of blood T cell repertoires in COVID-19 (TCRdb year 2020). With regard to the full study: The collaborator samples originated in the United States, Italy and Spain and spanned the acute and convalescent phases of COVID-19. The prospective study material was composed of cDNA or gDNA derived from T cells, B-cell-depleted T cells, or PBMCs. The dataset comprised deeply sampled blood TCRbeta repertoires from subjects exposed to, actively infected with, or recovered from COVID-19. A freely available public database, intended as a resource for researchers studying the immune response to SARS-CoV-2, is where the repertoires were released. Where available, HLA class I and class II types were taken from metadata supplied by the sample provider and were not determined by assay-based typing. Sample metadata almost always included a de-identified subject ID, COVID-19 status, age in years and sex. The samples were drawn from the first 160 participants of the ongoing ImmuneRACE study and from some 1,300 subjects provided by 6 global collaborators.

With respect to this clone: Its binding antigen is unknown. No much larger clone is present one base from it, and per-base qualities are unavailable.

The immunoSEQ Assay, a bias-controlled multiplex PCR, was used to amplify TCRbeta CDR3 regions from genomic DNA. The paper's processing steps were these. The number of nucleated cells in each sample was estimated by amplification of reference gene primers within the assay. To quantify the absolute abundance of each unique TCRbeta CDR3 rearrangement, sequence reads were collapsed and filtered. For each sample, productive Simpson clonality was calculated as the square root of Simpson's diversity index over productive rearrangements. This immuneACCESS table, as held by TCRdb, lists in-frame sequences with V and J called but not all clones. Of the missing ones, under half trace to an unresolved V gene in checked studies; the others have no known cause. V, J and clone size reflect that table, while D and trimming were determined from the DNA. This sample lists 150,000 to 200,000 clones; roughly 80% were detected once. The ten largest make up 4% to 4.5% of the sample.

The research as a whole found: How much clinical and demographic metadata was included differed by source and by participant, and the metadata was provided uncurated.

Reading from cysteine to phenylalanine, the CDR3 counts 13 amino acids. Solely the CDR3 DNA is kept, with 39 bases framed from the first base. The germline V gene sets CDR1 to MNHEY and CDR2 to SVGAGI. Relative to germline, V is 5 bases shorter and J is 5 bases shorter, with 10 bases between their ends. In the prospective study, participants were roughly 18 to 100 years old, resided in about two dozen geographic areas of the United States, and were enrolled through a virtual design. Cohort assignment in the prospective study relied on participant-reported clinical history from a screening survey and a study questionnaire. Recovered participants in ImmuneRACE Cohort 3 were defined by two consecutive negative NP/OP PCR tests, clearance by a healthcare professional, or resolution of symptoms. In the prospective study, whole blood, serum and a nasopharyngeal or oropharyngeal swab were collected from each participant by mobile phlebotomists. Additional blood draws and questionnaires over an approximately 2-month period could optionally be provided by prospective study participants. Blood samples from the prospective study were shipped frozen or at room temperature prior to DNA extraction.

The clonotype comes from a woman in her forties or fifties who had recovered from COVID-19. The V and J segments used are TRBV6-5 and TRBJ2-4; the D gene cannot be named for sure. The sequenced material came from PBMCs or T cells enriched from blood (not recorded which). The CDR3 protein: CASSRGAQNIQYF. In nucleotide form, the sequence is TGTGCCAGCAGTCGAGGAGCACAAAACATTCAGTACTTC.